These T cell receptor beta chains were read from a single sample in a study of PD-L1 blockade in urothelial cancer. Data came from immunoSEQ multiplex PCR; TCRdb stores just in-frame clones and leaves some out. The top ten clones hold under 6% of a sample with some 84,000 clones, roughly nine tenths of them seen once. The sample here was PBMCs, taken around atezolizumab (anti-PD-L1) treatment. Receptor source: a woman in her seventies with urothelial cancer. Both conserved end residues are part of each CDR3. The D gene is left open where the match is weak. Size is stated for part of the rows, as once, few or many counts, or as a class when the clone is expanded.

>TRBD1|TRBJ1-2|NA|15|TRBV4-1
TGCGCCAGCAGCCCTGGACAGGGGGACGGATATGGCTACACCTTC
CASSPGQGDGYGYTF
>TRBD1|TRBJ2-5|NA|15|TRBV7-9
TGTGCCAGCAGCGCCCGACAGGGGGTTGGGGAGACCCAGTACTTC
CASSARQGVGETQYF
>NA|TRBJ2-5|few|12|TRBV5-1
TGCGCCAGCAGCCCAACGGAAGAGACCCAGTACTTC
CASSPTEETQYF
>NA|TRBJ1-1|NA|14|TRBV27
TGTGCCAGCACCCCCGGGGGGGATAGGACTGAAGCTTTCTTT
CASTPGGDRTEAFF
>NA|TRBJ2-5|NA|14|TRBV7-2
TGTGCCAGCAGCTTAGCCCAGGGGCGGGAGACCCAGTACTTC
CASSLAQGRETQYF
>NA|TRBJ1-4|NA|15|TRBV7-9
TGTGCCAGCAGCTTAGAGGGAGGAAACAATGAAAAACTGTTTTTT
CASSLEGGNNEKLFF
>NA|TRBJ2-5|NA|13|TRBV18
TGTGCCAGCTCACCTCCCAGTAAAGAGACCCAGTACTTC
CASSPPSKETQYF
>NA|TRBJ1-2|NA|15|TRBV5-1
TGCGCCAGCAGCTCCACAGGAGTAGCTAACTATGGCTACACCTTC
CASSSTGVANYGYTF
>NA|TRBJ1-2|once|13|TRBV6-5
TGTGCCAGCAGGGGGCAGGGGACCTATGGCTACACCTTC
CASRGQGTYGYTF
>NA|TRBJ2-7|few|15|TRBV10-2
TGCGCCAGCAGTGAGGCGGGACGGACCTCCTACGAGCAGTACTTC
CASSEAGRTSYEQYF
>NA|TRBJ2-7|NA|15|TRBV6-1
TGTGCCAGCAGTGAAGGAGGTAGACCCACCCACGAGCAGTACTTC
CASSEGGRPTHEQYF
>TRBD2|TRBJ2-3|NA|15|TRBV6-1
TGTGCCAGCAGGGGACTAGCGGGAAAGGCAGATACGCAGTATTTT
CASRGLAGKADTQYF
>TRBD1|TRBJ2-7|NA|16|TRBV5-1
TGCGCCAGCAGCTTGGCCCGACAGGGGTCATTATTCGAGCAGTACTTC
CASSLARQGSLFEQYF
>NA|TRBJ2-3|NA|14|TRBV18
TGTGCCAGCTCACCACTCCAAAGCACAGATACGCAGTATTTT
CASSPLQSTDTQYF
>TRBD1|TRBJ2-5|NA|15|TRBV28
TGTGCCAGCAGTTTCCCCAGGGGGCACCAAGAGACCCAGTACTTC
CASSFPRGHQETQYF
>TRBD2|TRBJ2-2|NA|17|TRBV13
TGTGCCAGCAGCCCATGGACTAGCGGAGCGAACACCGGGGAGCTGTTTTTT
CASSPWTSGANTGELFF
>NA|TRBJ2-5|NA|11|TRBV11-2
TGTGCCAGCAGCTTAGGAGGGACCCAGTACTTC
CASSLGGTQYF
>NA|TRBJ1-1|NA|14|TRBV5-1
TGCGCCAGCAGCTTGGCCACAGCGAACACTGAAGCTTTCTTT
CASSLATANTEAFF
>NA|TRBJ1-1|NA|13|TRBV11-2
TGTGCCAGCAGCCTCCGATGGGGGGCTGAAGCTTTCTTT
CASSLRWGAEAFF
>TRBD1|TRBJ1-4|NA|18|TRBV28
TGTGCCAGCAGACGCCGGACAGGGGAGTTTTTAACTAATGAAAAACTGTTTTTT
CASRRRTGEFLTNEKLFF
>NA|TRBJ2-4|NA|17|TRBV15
TGTGCCACCAGCAGAGTACAACCGAACCGAGCCAAAAACATTCAGTACTTC
CATSRVQPNRAKNIQYF
>NA|TRBJ1-2|NA|12|TRBV2
TGTGCCAGCAGCGACTTGAACTATGGCTACACCTTC
CASSDLNYGYTF
>TRBD2|TRBJ2-1|NA|13|TRBV2
TGTGCCAGCAGTCCTGGACTAGCCAATGAGCAGTTCTTC
CASSPGLANEQFF
>TRBD2|TRBJ2-2|NA|18|TRBV7-9
TGTGCCAGCAGCTTAGCAACGACTAGCGGGACCTACACCGGGGAGCTGTTTTTT
CASSLATTSGTYTGELFF
>NA|TRBJ2-7|NA|13|TRBV5-1
TGCGCCAGCAGCCCCCTACAGGGCCACGAGCAGTACTTC
CASSPLQGHEQYF
>NA|TRBJ1-1|many|13|TRBV6-1
TGTGCCGCACCCGACCACGGCGGGGTACAGGCCCCCTTT
CAAPDHGGVQAPF
>TRBD2|TRBJ2-7|NA|16|TRBV7-2
TGTGCCAGCAGCTTCTCGAATAGCGGGCGGGCCTACGAGCAGTACTTC
CASSFSNSGRAYEQYF
>NA|TRBJ1-1|NA|13|TRBV6-6
TGTGCCAGCAGTTCGACAGGGAACACTGAAGCTTTCTTT
CASSSTGNTEAFF
>TRBD1|TRBJ1-1|NA|13|TRBV15
TGTGCCACCAGCGCGACAGGGGACACTGAAGCTTTCTTT
CATSATGDTEAFF
>NA|TRBJ1-5|few|13|TRBV7-9
TGTGCCAGCAGCTTAGCCCTGAGTCAGCCCCAGCATTTT
CASSLALSQPQHF
>TRBD2|TRBJ2-7|NA|16|TRBV29-1
TGCAGCGTTCTCGGGACTAGCGGGAGCAGGGCCTACGAGCAGTACTTC
CSVLGTSGSRAYEQYF
>NA|TRBJ2-7|NA|14|TRBV30
TGTGCCTGGAGTATCCTCGGGGGCTCCTACGAGCAGTACTTC
CAWSILGGSYEQYF
>NA|TRBJ2-1|few|17|TRBV4-3
TGCGCCAGCAGCCCTAGAATCGGGGGGCATGGCTACAATGAGCAGTTCTTC
CASSPRIGGHGYNEQFF
>TRBD1|TRBJ2-5|NA|13|TRBV19
TGTGCCAGCGCAAAACAGGGGCAGGAGGCCCAGTACTTC
CASAKQGQEAQYF
>TRBD1|TRBJ2-3|NA|15|TRBV10-1
TGCGCCAGCAGCACGGGACAGGGCTACACAGATACGCAGTATTTT
CASSTGQGYTDTQYF
>TRBD1|TRBJ1-2|NA|14|TRBV27
TGTGCCAGCAAGCTACTCGACAGGGACCATGGCTACACCTTC
CASKLLDRDHGYTF
>TRBD1|TRBJ1-4|NA|14|TRBV2
TGTGCCAGCAGCGGACAGGGAAACAATGAAAAACTGTTTTTT
CASSGQGNNEKLFF
>NA|TRBJ2-1|NA|15|TRBV27
TGTGCCAGCAGTTACGACAGGAGCTCCTACAATGAGCAGTTCTTC
CASSYDRSSYNEQFF
>NA|TRBJ1-2|once|13|TRBV6-1
TGTGCCAGCAGTCTGGAACGGGGGTATGGCTACACCTTC
CASSLERGYGYTF
>TRBD1|TRBJ1-1|few|13|TRBV28
TGTGCCAGCAGTTGGAACAGGGGCACTGAAGCTTTCTTT
CASSWNRGTEAFF
>NA|TRBJ2-1|NA|15|TRBV7-9
TGTGCCAGCAGCTCCCTGGGGGCGGGAGTGGATGAGCAGTTCTTC
CASSSLGAGVDEQFF
>TRBD1|TRBJ2-2|NA|17|TRBV12-5
TGTGCTAGTGGTTTGTGGACAGGTGGATTAGACACCGGGGAGCTGTTTTTT
CASGLWTGGLDTGELFF
>TRBD2|TRBJ2-7|NA|16|TRBV27
TGTGCCAGCAGTTCAACGGGAGGGCTGAATTCCTACGAGCAGTACTTC
CASSSTGGLNSYEQYF
>NA|TRBJ1-5|NA|13|TRBV28
TGTGCCAGCAGGGGGGGGGTCAATCAGCCCCAGCATTTT
CASRGGVNQPQHF
>NA|TRBJ1-5|NA|13|TRBV6-5
TGTGCCAGCAGCGAAGACAGGAATCAGCCCCAGCATTTT
CASSEDRNQPQHF
>NA|TRBJ1-1|NA|13|TRBV30
TGTGCCTGGAGTAAACAGGGCTACACTGAAGCTTTCTTT
CAWSKQGYTEAFF
>TRBD1|TRBJ2-3|NA|15|TRBV7-2
TGTGCCAGCAGCCCCCAGGGGGCCAGGACAGATACGCAGTATTTT
CASSPQGARTDTQYF
>TRBD1|TRBJ2-2|NA|13|TRBV5-1
TGCGCCAGCAGCTTGGGGACAGGCCGGGAGCTGTTTTTT
CASSLGTGRELFF
>NA|TRBJ1-1|NA|14|TRBV5-6
TGTGCCAGCAGCTTGGCCGGACAGCTCATTGAAGCTTTCTTT
CASSLAGQLIEAFF
>NA|TRBJ2-3|NA|14|TRBV5-5
TGTGCCAGCAGCTTGGCCAGGTTGGCAGATACGCAGTATTTT
CASSLARLADTQYF
>TRBD2|TRBJ2-1|once|21|TRBV5-1
TGCGCCAGCAGCTTGGCCCCTCGACTCTTGGGACTAGCGGCATTCTACAATGAGCAGTTCTTC
CASSLAPRLLGLAAFYNEQFF
>TRBD1|TRBJ2-2|once|15|TRBV30
TGTGCCTACAGACGGGACAGTGGCTGGACCGGGGAGCTGTTTTTT
CAYRRDSGWTGELFF
>NA|TRBJ2-1|NA|14|TRBV7-3
TGTGCCAGCAGCTTAATCTCAGGGTCCTATGAGCAGTTCTTC
CASSLISGSYEQFF
>TRBD2|TRBJ2-5|NA|16|TRBV5-1
TGCGCCAGCAGCTTGGCCTTAGCGGGATCCCAAGAGACCCAGTACTTC
CASSLALAGSQETQYF
>NA|TRBJ1-2|few|12|TRBV6-6
TGTGCCAGCACAGAGGCTAACTATGGCTACACCTTC
CASTEANYGYTF
>TRBD2|TRBJ2-7|NA|16|TRBV15
TGTGCCACCAGCAGAGGGGGGACTAGCGGGTCCTACGAGCAGTACTTC
CATSRGGTSGSYEQYF
>TRBD1|TRBJ1-2|NA|13|TRBV7-2
TGTGCCAGCAGAGAGTACAGGGGAGATGGCTACACCTTC
CASREYRGDGYTF
>NA|TRBJ1-3|NA|15|TRBV28
TGTGCCAGCAGGAGAACAGGGTTCTCTGGAAACACCATATATTTT
CASRRTGFSGNTIYF
>TRBD1|TRBJ1-5|NA|15|TRBV19
TGTGCCAGTAGCCTTGGGACAGGGAATGATCAGCCCCAGCATTTT
CASSLGTGNDQPQHF
>NA|TRBJ1-3|once|13|TRBV27
TGTGCCAGCAGTCCCAACTCTGGAAACACCATATATTTT
CASSPNSGNTIYF